This T cell receptor (beta chain) came from a study of graft-versus-host responses after intestinal transplantation. The authors combined about 200,000 CFSE-labeled responder cells with about 200,000 irradiated, violet-dye-labeled stimulator cells in plates. Assay: immunoSEQ multiplex PCR; the TCRdb copy retains only in-frame clones and omits some. In the table there are about 14,000 clones, under 45% of which are singletons. This clone qualifies as medium-sized. V was clipped by 5 bases and J by 0 bases, with 17 bases between them. The CDR3 has 16 residues. Germline lookup yields CDR1 SEHNR and CDR2 FQNEAQ (reference sequence).

The chain couples TRBV7-9 to TRBJ2-7, with D maybe TRBD2 (6 bases). The specimen was alloreactive CD8+ T cells from a mixed lymphocyte reaction culture, collected before intestinal transplant. The subset was: CFSE-low proliferating T cells sorted from approximately six-day pre-transplant mixed lymphocyte reaction (GvH or HvG direction). This clonotype was obtained from a human patient who received an intestinal transplant. The chain's CDR3 is CASSPPRRGSSYEQYF. CDR3 coding DNA: TGTGCCAGCAGCCCCCCGCGACGGGGGAGCTCCTACGAGCAGTACTTC.